The 31 T cell receptor beta chains below come from one sample, sequenced in a study of spatial heterogeneity in lung cancer. Time point in this sample: blood at routine non-recurrence follow-up after resection. Unsorted tumor, nontumor lung tissue or cryopreserved PBMC supplied the whole RNA. TCRdb reprocessed the 5' RACE reads via MiXCR and lists one record per CDR3 protein. The data hold fewer than 30,000 distinct CDR3 sequences, with 4.5% to 7.5% observed a single time. The input for sequencing was PBMCs, taken at follow-up. All receptors come from a male donor with early-stage non-small cell lung cancer.

This clonotype was detected only a few times. V gene TRBV12-3 or TRBV12-4 combines with J gene TRBJ2-1, with TRBD1 matching over 9 bases. The CDR3 is 13 amino acids. With V trimmed by 6 bases and J by 12 bases, 9 bases remained unmatched. The CDR3 here is CASSPGTGLLQFF. DNA of the CDR3: TGTGCCAGCAGCCCCGGGACAGGGTTGCTGCAGTTCTTC.

The gene calls are TRBV6-5 and TRBJ2-7; TRBD2 agrees at 9 bases. The CDR3 contains 16 residues. The trim removed 5 bases at V and 2 bases at J, leaving 10 bases unmatched. Germline V gives CDR1 MNHEY, CDR2 SVGAGI. The CDR3 DNA reads as TGTGCCAGCAGTCCCATTAGCGGGGGCCTACCCTACGAGCAGTACTTC. Translated: CASSPISGGLPYEQYF.

This clonotype was recorded at least ten times. V is TRBV7-9 and J is TRBJ2-5, with D possibly matching TRBD1 (5 bases). The CDR3 contains 15 residues. Germline lookup yields CDR1 SEHNR and CDR2 FQNEAQ (reference sequence). The germline V and J ends were trimmed by 1 base and 2 bases, with 11 bases remaining between them. In DNA, the CDR3 is TGTGCCAGCAGCTTAGGACAGATCCTGCAAGAGACCCAGTACTTC. This codes for CASSLGQILQETQYF.

The CDR3 reads CASSVGLPSYNEQFF. CDR3 sequence (DNA): TGTGCCAGCTCTGTCGGACTACCTTCCTACAATGAGCAGTTCTTC. V is TRBV6-2 or TRBV6-3 and J is TRBJ2-1, with D perhaps TRBD2 (6 bases). Trimming cost V 8 bases and J 1 base, with 15 bases left between them. The length of the CDR3 is 15 residues. CDR1 and CDR2 from the germline V gene are MNHEY and SVGEGT.

This clonotype was counted ten times or more. The V gene is TRBV3-1, the J gene TRBJ2-1, with D tentatively TRBD1 (6 bases). From germline, CDR1 is LGHDT and CDR2 YNNKEL (reference sequence). V lost 5 bases to trimming and J lost 9 bases, with 11 bases between them. The CDR3 length is 12 residues. CDR3 in amino acids: CASSKQGPEQFF. The CDR3 DNA sequence: TGTGCCAGCAGCAAACAGGGCCCTGAGCAGTTCTTC.

In this sample, this clonotype turned up many times. The chain joins TRBV25-1 to TRBJ1-1; tentatively, D is TRBD1 (5 bases). The ends were cut back, 5 bases at V and 10 bases at J, with 20 bases in the middle. The CDR3 has 14 residues. In germline, CDR1 is MGHDK, CDR2 SYGVNS. Here the CDR3 DNA reads TGTGCCAGCAGTCCTCCGGGACGGGCTCCTACAGCTTTCTTT. It yields the protein CASSPPGRAPTAFF.

In this sample, this clonotype turned up many times. The V and J genes are TRBV29-1 and TRBJ2-1; the D gene could be TRBD1 or TRBD2 (5 bases each). Per germline, CDR1 SQVTM and CDR2 ANQGSEA. The V and J ends lost 1 base and 7 bases respectively, with 14 bases between them. CDR3 length equals 14 residues. CDR3 amino acids: CSVEARLEGNEQFF. In DNA, the CDR3 is TGCAGCGTTGAAGCCCGACTTGAGGGGAATGAGCAGTTCTTC.

The chain links TRBV9 to TRBJ2-1; D unclear. The CDR3 loop spans 17 amino acids. Per the germline V gene, CDR1 is SGDLS and CDR2 is YYNGEE. Trimming left V 4 bases short and J 2 bases short, with 19 bases between. DNA for the CDR3: TGTGCCAGCAGCCCCCCCGGATCCGAGGTGGCCTACAATGAGCAGTTCTTC. This sequence encodes CASSPPGSEVAYNEQFF.

This clonotype was seen many times. This rearrangement joins TRBV28 to TRBJ2-5, with D tentatively TRBD1 or TRBD2 (5 bases each). The CDR3 is 13 residues long. Trimming stripped 6 bases from V and 5 bases from J, with 13 bases between. CDR1 and CDR2 from the germline V gene are MDHEN and SYDVKM. Here the CDR3 DNA reads TGTGCCAGCAGACCGACAGCGGAGGAGACCCAGTACTTC. Translation gives CASRPTAEETQYF.

This clonotype has a count of ten or more. This sequence joins TRBV4-3 and TRBJ2-3, with a weak D call TRBD2 (5 bases). V was pared by 0 bases and J by 2 bases, with 18 bases between. The CDR3 has 18 residues. The germline V gene has CDR1 LGHNA and CDR2 YSLEER. CDR3 residues: CASSQDVRALENTDTQYF. The CDR3 DNA is TGCGCCAGCAGCCAAGATGTGAGGGCCCTTGAAAACACAGATACGCAGTATTTT.

This clonotype was observed many times. This rearrangement joins TRBV19 to TRBJ2-6; D uncertain. Per the germline V gene, CDR1 is LNHDA and CDR2 is SQIVND (reference sequence). Trimming pared 3 bases from V and 2 bases from J, leaving 17 bases between. This CDR3 contains 18 residues. The CDR3 sequence is CASSIHHGAATGANVLTF. CDR3 sequence (DNA): TGTGCCAGTAGTATTCACCACGGCGCGGCAACTGGGGCCAACGTCCTGACTTTC.

This clonotype was found many times. The chain uses TRBV19 and TRBJ1-5; D is perhaps TRBD1 (6 bases). CDR3 length: 14 amino acids. Per germline, CDR1 LNHDA and CDR2 SQIVND (reference sequence). Deletions cut 7 bases from V and 11 bases from J, with 21 bases between. The CDR3: CASNLWGGRAAQHF. The DNA of the CDR3 is TGTGCCAGTAACCTATGGGGGGGCAGGGCGGCCCAGCATTTT.

There are many counts of this clonotype. Its ends do not fully match the called genes, so a read error is possible. This chain connects TRBV7-7 to TRBJ2-1; 15 nucleotides match TRBD2. CDR3 length: 16 amino acids. Germline-derived CDR1 and CDR2 are SSHAT and FNYEAQ (reference sequence). This chain's CDR3 is CASSPWTSGRVNEQFF. The CDR3 DNA reads TGTGCTAGCAGCCCCTGGACTAGCGGGAGGGTGAATGAGCAGTTCTTC.

The gene calls are TRBV30 and TRBJ1-4, with D perhaps TRBD1 (6 bases). The V gene lost 3 bases and the J gene lost 7 bases, with 12 bases spanning the gap. Per germline, CDR1 GTSNPN and CDR2 SVGIG (reference sequence). The CDR3 covers 13 residues. CDR3 protein: CAWRQGEGEKLFF. CDR3 DNA: TGTGCCTGGAGACAGGGTGAGGGTGAAAAACTGTTTTTT.

This clonotype has only a few counts. V usage is TRBV19 and J usage is TRBJ1-5, with D hard to call. Deletions cut 0 bases from V and 1 base from J, with 7 bases between. The CDR3 has 15 amino acids. CDR1 and CDR2 (germline): LNHDA, SQIVND (reference sequence). CDR3 amino acids: CASSIEKASNQPQHF. The CDR3 DNA sequence: TGTGCCAGTAGTATAGAGAAGGCCAGCAATCAGCCCCAGCATTTT.

This clonotype has a count of ten or more. The rearrangement joins TRBV20-1 to TRBJ1-5; no definite D call. Trimming left V 6 bases short and J 2 bases short, with 11 bases between. This CDR3 region has 13 residues. The germline gives CDR1 DFQATT, CDR2 SNEGSKA (reference sequence). CDR3 in DNA: TGCAGTGCAAGGGTCGGCGGCAATCAGCCCCAGCATTTT. This codes for CSARVGGNQPQHF.

This clonotype occurred many times. This chain links TRBV18 with TRBJ2-1; TRBD1 aligns across 7 bases. This CDR3 spans 13 amino acids. Germline values: CDR1 KGHSH, CDR2 LQKENI. V lost 5 bases to trimming and J lost 7 bases; unmatched junction nucleotides: 5. The CDR3, as DNA: TGTGCCAGCTCAACGGACAGGCCGAATGAGCAGTTCTTC. Translating gives CASSTDRPNEQFF.

In this sample, this clonotype turned up many times. The chain joins TRBV20-1 to TRBJ2-5, with 10 bases that match TRBD1. The junction had 1 base not matched to a gene; V was cut back by 4 bases and J by 5 bases. Germline CDR1 reads DFQATT; CDR2 reads SNEGSKA (reference sequence). The CDR3 consists of 12 residues. The CDR3 coding sequence is TGCAGTGCTATGGACAGGGGGGAGACCCAGTACTTC. This sequence encodes CSAMDRGETQYF.

This clonotype was observed at least ten times. This sequence joins TRBV5-4 and TRBJ1-5; D gene unclear. Trimming took 0 bases from V and 3 from J, leaving 7 bases between them. The germline V gene encodes CDR1 SGHNT and CDR2 YYREEE (reference sequence). This CDR3 region has 14 residues. In DNA, the CDR3 is TGTGCCAGCAGCTTGGCCGGGCCCAATCAGCCCCAGCATTTT. Amino acid sequence: CASSLAGPNQPQHF.

Ten or more counts support this clonotype. This chain joins TRBV7-9 and TRBJ2-5, with D possibly being TRBD2 (5 bases). The CDR3 consists of 15 residues. Germline CDR1 is SEHNR and CDR2 is FQNEAQ (reference sequence). V gave up 2 bases and J gave up 2 bases, with 12 bases separating them. The CDR3: CASSLRGSEQETQYF. CDR3 in DNA: TGTGCCAGCAGCTTACGGGGATCGGAACAAGAGACCCAGTACTTC.

This clonotype came up a few times. The chain combines TRBV18 with TRBJ1-1, with 9 nucleotides matching TRBD1. Losses at the gene ends were 3 bases for V and 5 bases for J; bases not matched to a gene: 10. CDR3 length: 16 amino acids. Germline lookup yields CDR1 KGHSH and CDR2 LQKENI. The CDR3 sequence: CASSPGTGRMGTEAFF. CDR3 in DNA: TGTGCCAGCTCACCTGGGACAGGGCGGATGGGGACTGAAGCTTTCTTT.

In this sample, this clonotype turned up many times. The chain has TRBV28 and TRBJ2-6; TRBD1 matches at 7 bases. Germline CDR1 and CDR2: MDHEN and SYDVKM. J lost 2 bases, V lost 6 bases, and 4 bases had no gene match. This CDR3 spans 15 amino acids. For the CDR3, the DNA is TGTGCCAGCAGGTCCACAGGGGCTGGGGCCAACGTCCTGACTTTC. Residues: CASRSTGAGANVLTF.

This clonotype showed up many times. J is TRBJ1-2 and V is TRBV19, with D tentatively TRBD1 (5 bases). CDR1 and CDR2 from the germline V gene are LNHDA and SQIVND (reference sequence). This CDR3 contains 15 residues. V dropped 8 bases and J dropped 4 bases, with 20 bases sitting between them. CDR3 sequence: CASSSDTRPSYGYTF. CDR3 coding DNA: TGTGCCAGTTCCTCGGACACCCGACCGTCCTATGGCTACACCTTC.

The genes are TRBV5-6 and TRBJ2-1; 8 bases match TRBD2. V shed 4 bases, J shed 4 bases, and the junction held 10 bases outside the gene matches. The CDR3 totals 16 residues. The germline CDR1 and CDR2 sequences are SGHDT and YYEEEE. DNA of the CDR3: TGTGCCAGCAGCCCCGCACTTAGCGGGAAATACAATGAGCAGTTCTTC. Protein product: CASSPALSGKYNEQFF.

This clonotype was seen more than once but under ten times. V gene TRBV18 combines with J gene TRBJ1-1; no clear D gene. Trimming stripped 10 bases from V and 7 bases from J, with 13 bases between. The CDR3 runs 11 residues. Germline CDR1 and CDR2: KGHSH and LQKENI. CDR3 in amino acids: CAIVDTNEAFF. The CDR3 DNA reads TGTGCCATCGTCGACACAAATGAAGCTTTCTTT.

This clonotype occurred many times. The chain employs TRBV12-3 or TRBV12-4 and TRBJ2-2; no firm D call. The CDR3 totals 13 residues. Trimming took off 1 base at V and 6 bases at J, with 6 bases between the two ends. This chain's CDR3 is CASSLGAAGELFF. The CDR3 nucleotides are TGTGCCAGCAGTTTAGGGGCTGCCGGGGAGCTGTTTTTT.

The chain employs TRBV11-3 and TRBJ2-1; 12 bases match TRBD2. Germline V lookup: CDR1 SGHNT, CDR2 YENEEA. The CDR3 is 15 amino acids. With 0 bases clipped from V and 12 bases from J, the junction kept 6 bases outside the gene matches. In nucleotides, the CDR3 is TGTGCCAGCAGCTTAGATCCGGGACTAGCGGGTCGGCAGTTCTTC. It yields the protein CASSLDPGLAGRQFF.

At least ten counts were recorded for this clonotype. The chain has TRBV7-9 and TRBJ2-1; D ambiguous. The ends were cut back, 5 bases at V and 0 bases at J, with 17 bases in the middle. Germline V gives CDR1 SEHNR, CDR2 FQNEAQ (reference sequence). CDR3 length equals 17 residues. CDR3: CASSPPIRFSSYNEQFF. The CDR3, as DNA: TGTGCCAGCAGCCCCCCAATCAGGTTCAGCTCCTACAATGAGCAGTTCTTC.

This clonotype turned up a few times. The V call is TRBV6-5, the J call TRBJ2-5; 10 nucleotides align to TRBD1. The germline V gene encodes CDR1 MNHEY and CDR2 SVGAGI. This CDR3 region has 15 residues. V lost 6 bases, J lost 4 bases, and 8 bases stayed unmatched. The CDR3 loop reads CASRGGQGVGETQYF. The CDR3 nucleotides are TGTGCCAGCAGGGGAGGACAGGGGGTAGGAGAGACCCAGTACTTC.

This clonotype was counted many times. One end of the junction is discordant with germline, which a read error may explain. V usage is TRBV7-7 and J usage is TRBJ2-5; 9 nucleotides agree with TRBD2. Germline V gives CDR1 SSHAT, CDR2 FNYEAQ (reference sequence). The CDR3 runs to 16 residues. CDR3 residues: CASSLVVSGSAETQYF. The CDR3 DNA is TGTGCTAGCAGCTTAGTGGTTAGCGGGAGTGCAGAGACCCAGTACTTC.

This clonotype appeared many times. V gene TRBV14 combines with J gene TRBJ1-6, with 8 bases lining up with TRBD1. The length of the CDR3 is 16 residues. V lost 2 bases and J lost 9; bases outside the gene matches: 9. CDR1 is SGHDN and CDR2 is FVKESK in the germline V gene. Here the CDR3 reads CASSQMTGVASSPLHF. The CDR3 DNA reads as TGTGCCAGCAGCCAAATGACAGGGGTAGCGAGTTCACCCCTCCACTTT.